Listed below are T cell receptor beta chains from one sample, sequenced in a study of cytomegalovirus exposure and HLA in healthy donors. Generated by immunoSEQ multiplex PCR, the TCRdb table keeps only in-frame clones and is missing some. The sample has fewer than 200,000 clones, around four fifths seen once. What was sequenced was PBMCs. The receptors shown here come from a man aged 30-40 years in good health and CMV-seronegative. The CDR3 runs from the conserved cysteine through the conserved F or W. A clone size is listed for some rows: how often the clone was seen (once, few, many), or a class if it is expanded.

few,TRBV7-7,TRBJ2-5,15,CASSQGLGDGETQYF
NA,TRBV30,TRBJ1-1,13,CAWRSLMNTEAFF
NA,TRBV6-5,TRBJ1-6,15,CASSTGGRYNSPLHF
NA,TRBV14,TRBJ2-7,18,CASSQEILFGTGGNEQYF
NA,TRBV7-2,TRBJ1-2,14,CASSRGQANYGYTF
NA,TRBV27,TRBJ2-7,14,CASSLVARESEQYF
NA,TRBV15,TRBJ1-5,16,CATSRVIDRADQPQHF
NA,TRBV27,TRBJ2-7,10,CASVPCGQYF
few,TRBV6-5,TRBJ2-3,16,CASSYVRTGQVDTQYF
NA,TRBV30,TRBJ2-5,14,CAWTGGRGKETQYF
NA,TRBV7-8,TRBJ2-1,15,CASSLAPVDTNEQFF
NA,TRBV7-9,TRBJ1-5,14,CASSLRGSNQPQHF